This T cell receptor (beta chain) was profiled in a study of human T cells and chemical hapten exposure. Study findings and constraints: A positive correlation with patch test score was found for PT1 expanded TCR counts. DPC sensitization produced no change in TCRs with frequency above 1 in 1000.

V dropped 4 bases and J dropped 2 bases, with 8 bases sitting between them. The germline V gene has CDR1 SGHTA and CDR2 FQGNSA. The CDR3 sequence is 13 residues long. The time point denotes: pre-sensitization, week 0. Treatment described: therapeutic diphenylcyclopropenone sensitization with weekly scalp DPC. TCRdb redid the calling of the RACE reads with MiXCR, one entry per CDR3 protein. The sample includes more than 100,000 distinct CDR3 sequences, approximately 13% of them seen just once. Of note for this clonotype: Its cognate antigen is unknown.

The origin of this receptor is a woman under 30 with alopecia areata. Some clones in this sample may be carry-over from other donors' samples. The material was whole blood, obtained in connection with sensitization to the hapten diphenylcyclopropenone (DPC). The chain couples TRBV7-2 to TRBJ2-5; D is unclear. CDR3 DNA: TGTGCCAGCAGCTCCTTTATACAAGAGACCCAGTACTTC. The encoded protein is CASSSFIQETQYF.